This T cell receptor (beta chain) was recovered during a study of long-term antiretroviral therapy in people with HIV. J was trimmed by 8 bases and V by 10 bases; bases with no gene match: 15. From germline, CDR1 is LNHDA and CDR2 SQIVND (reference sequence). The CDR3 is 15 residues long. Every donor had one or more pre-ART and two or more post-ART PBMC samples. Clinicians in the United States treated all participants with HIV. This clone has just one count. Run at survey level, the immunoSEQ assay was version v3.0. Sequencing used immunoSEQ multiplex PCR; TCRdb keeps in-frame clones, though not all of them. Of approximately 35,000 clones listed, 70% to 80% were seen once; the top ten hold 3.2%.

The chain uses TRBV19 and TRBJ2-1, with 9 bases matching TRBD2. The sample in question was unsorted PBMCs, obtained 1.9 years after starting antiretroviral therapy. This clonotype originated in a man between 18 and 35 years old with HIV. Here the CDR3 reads CATNGGGGAQDEQFF. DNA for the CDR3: TGTGCCACCAACGGAGGCGGGGGGGCCCAAGATGAGCAGTTCTTC.